The 16 T cell receptor beta chains below all came from one sample that was sequenced in a study of blood T cells in healthy people across ages. Together with a sample-barcoded 5' primer, a J-beta primer mix was included in a second PCR lasting 7 to 11 cycles. TCRdb itself ran the 5' RACE reads through MiXCR, one entry per CDR3 protein. The top ten clones hold less than 9% of a sample with hundreds of thousands of distinct CDR3 sequences, less than 25% of them seen once. The sample also formed part of further work on T cells of mothers and their children.

Sequencing was carried out using blood. The receptor set was obtained from a boy aged 5-17 years in good health.

This clonotype was seen only a few times. V usage is TRBV5-1 and J usage is TRBJ2-1; 7 bases align to TRBD2. Germline trimming cut 3 bases from V and 1 base from J; bases unmatched to any gene: 7. Germline V CDR1 and CDR2: SGHRS, YFSETQ. This CDR3 has 16 residues. CDR3: CASSWTSWGSYNEQFF. CDR3 sequence (DNA): TGCGCCAGCAGCTGGACTAGTTGGGGTTCCTACAATGAGCAGTTCTTC.

In DNA form, the CDR3 reads TGTGCCAGCAGTTACACCCGCGCCGGGACTAGCGGGATCCGGGAGCTGTTTTTT. This sequence encodes CASSYTRAGTSGIRELFF. The genes are TRBV6-2 or TRBV6-3 and TRBJ2-2; TRBD2 matches at 13 bases. This CDR3 spans 18 amino acids. The junction had 12 bases not matched to a gene; V was cut back by 2 bases and J by 9 bases. Germline V gene lookup returns CDR1 MNHEY and CDR2 SVGEGT.

CDR3 in DNA: TGTGCCTGGAGTGCACTTAGCACAGATACGCAGTATTTT. It translates to CAWSALSTDTQYF. The rearrangement joins TRBV30 to TRBJ2-3; the D is unclear. The germline CDR1 and CDR2 sequences are GTSNPN and SVGIG (reference sequence). This CDR3 contains 13 residues. With 1 base removed from V and 0 bases from J, the gap between germline ends came to 5 bases. Full variable domain (remainder filled in from reference TRBV30 and TRBJ2-3): SQTIHQWPATLVQPVGSPLSLECTVEGTSNPNLYWYRQAAGRGLQLLFYSVGIGQISSEVPQNLSASRPQDRQFILSSKKLLLSDSGFYLCAWSALSTDTQYFGPGTRLTVL.

There are a few counts of this clonotype. The V gene is TRBV15, the J gene TRBJ2-7; 7 nucleotides align to TRBD1. This CDR3 region has 15 residues. J gave up 4 bases and V 0 bases, and 6 bases lay outside the gene matches. Germline V gene data show CDR1 as LNHNV and CDR2 as YYDKDF (reference sequence). The CDR3, as DNA: TGTGCCACCAGCAGAGATCCCGACAGGGCATACGAGCAGTACTTC. Its translation: CATSRDPDRAYEQYF. The entire variable domain, with the rest obtained from reference TRBV15 and TRBJ2-7, is as follows: DAMVIQNPRYQVTQFGKPVTLSCSQTLNHNVMYWYQQKSSQAPKLLFHYYDKDFNNEADTPDNFQSRRPNTSFCFLDIRSPGLGDTAMYLCATSRDPDRAYEQYFGPGTRLTVT.

This chain connects TRBV3-1 to TRBJ2-7; 11 positions agree with TRBD2. From germline, CDR1 is LGHDT and CDR2 YNNKEL (reference sequence). This CDR3 is built from 17 residues. Trimming took 0 bases from V and 7 from J; bases not matched to a gene: 11. The CDR3 protein is CASSQDPSGRPQYEQYF. As DNA, the CDR3 is TGTGCCAGCAGCCAAGACCCTAGCGGGAGGCCCCAGTATGAGCAGTACTTC.

The chain recombines TRBV28 with TRBJ2-2; D is possibly TRBD2 (5 bases). Germline V CDR1 and CDR2: MDHEN, SYDVKM. Trimming pared 6 bases from V and 5 bases from J, leaving 13 bases between. This CDR3 has 14 amino acids. The DNA of the CDR3 is TGTGCCAGCAGGACCGGGCGGAGGACCGGGGAGCTGTTTTTT. Translation: CASRTGRRTGELFF.

The gene calls are TRBV20-1 and TRBJ2-1, with 13 bases lining up with TRBD2. Germline V gene sequence: CDR1 DFQATT, CDR2 SNEGSKA (reference sequence). The CDR3 is 15 amino acids. The junction had 4 bases not matched to a gene; V was cut back by 4 bases and J by 4 bases. Written as DNA, the CDR3 is TGCAGTGCTAAAAGACTAGCGGGGGGATACAATGAGCAGTTCTTC. The encoded protein is CSAKRLAGGYNEQFF.

Only a few counts were recorded for this clonotype. The chain employs TRBV3-1 and TRBJ2-2; no clear D. The V and J ends lost 1 base and 9 bases respectively, with 6 bases between them. CDR1 is LGHDT and CDR2 is YNNKEL in the germline V gene (reference sequence). This CDR3 comprises 12 residues. The CDR3 spells CASSQAEWELFF. CDR3 in DNA: TGTGCCAGCAGCCAAGCAGAGTGGGAGCTGTTTTTT.

The chain has TRBV20-1 and TRBJ2-5; 7 nucleotides match TRBD2. V shed 3 bases and J 2 bases; nucleotides not matched to a gene: 6. Per germline, CDR1 DFQATT and CDR2 SNEGSKA (reference sequence). The CDR3 sequence is 14 residues long. This CDR3 is CSASLREGQETQYF. CDR3 sequence (DNA): TGCAGTGCTAGCTTGAGGGAGGGGCAAGAGACCCAGTACTTC.

The chain carries TRBV27 and TRBJ2-3, with D perhaps being TRBD1 or TRBD2 (6 bases each). The CDR3 has 15 residues. The V and J ends lost 1 base and 8 bases respectively, with 16 bases between them. The germline V gene has CDR1 MNHEY and CDR2 SMNVEV (reference sequence). Here the CDR3 reads CASSLWSGGEGTQYF. The CDR3 DNA sequence: TGTGCCAGCAGTTTATGGTCCGGGGGCGAAGGTACGCAGTATTTT.

The chain links TRBV7-9 to TRBJ2-5, with D unclear. Trimming took 2 bases from V and 1 from J, leaving 8 bases between them. Germline CDR1 reads SEHNR; CDR2 reads FQNEAQ (reference sequence). This CDR3 has 14 amino acids. This CDR3 reads CASSLKGPQETQYF. CDR3 sequence (DNA): TGTGCCAGCAGCTTAAAGGGTCCCCAAGAGACCCAGTACTTC.

In its sample, this clonotype was seen a few times. The V gene is TRBV11-1, the J gene TRBJ2-5, with D possibly matching TRBD2 (7 bases). The DNA end is more similar to TRBJ2-1, so the J call may be wrong. Germline V lookup: CDR1 SGHAT, CDR2 FQDESV (reference sequence). This CDR3 contains 16 residues. CDR3 sequence reads: CASSLRGRGTYNEQFF. CDR3 DNA: TGTGCCAGCAGCTTGCGGGGGAGGGGGACGTACAATGAGCAGTTCTTC.

This clonotype was detected only once. The chain is built from TRBV4-1 and TRBJ2-1; a possible D gene is TRBD1 (5 bases). V was clipped by 0 bases and J by 12 bases, with 15 bases between them. Germline V gives CDR1 MGHRA, CDR2 YSYEKL. The CDR3 runs 14 residues. For the CDR3, the DNA is TGCGCCAGCAGCCAAGATCACGTAGCAGGGCCGCAGTTCTTC. Translating it yields CASSQDHVAGPQFF.

This clonotype has just a few counts. CDR3 nucleotides: TGTGCCTGGAGTAGGGCAGAAAGCTCCTACAATGAGCAGTTCTTC. This gives the protein CAWSRAESSYNEQFF. This sequence joins TRBV30 and TRBJ2-1; D call uncertain. V was trimmed by 2 bases and J by 0 bases, leaving 11 bases between them. CDR1 is GTSNPN, CDR2 SVGIG, per germline (reference sequence). This CDR3 is built from 15 residues. The full variable domain, rest sourced from reference TRBV30 and TRBJ2-1, is SQTIHQWPATLVQPVGSPLSLECTVEGTSNPNLYWYRQAAGRGLQLLFYSVGIGQISSEVPQNLSASRPQDRQFILSSKKLLLSDSGFYLCAWSRAESSYNEQFFGPGTRLTVL.

V gene TRBV14 combines with J gene TRBJ2-3, with TRBD2 identical over 9 bases. From germline, CDR1 is SGHDN and CDR2 FVKESK. Losses at the gene ends were 2 bases for V and 3 bases for J; bases not matched to a gene: 15. There are 19 residues in the CDR3. The CDR3 region is CASSQLAGGPIFETDTQYF. As DNA, the CDR3 is TGTGCCAGCAGCCAACTCGCGGGGGGGCCTATATTTGAGACAGATACGCAGTATTTT.

The chain joins TRBV20-1 to TRBJ2-7, with 7 bases that match TRBD1. Losses at the gene ends were 0 bases for V and 3 bases for J; bases not matched to a gene: 8. Germline V lookup: CDR1 DFQATT, CDR2 SNEGSKA (reference sequence). This CDR3 comprises 15 residues. The CDR3 nucleotides are TGCAGTGCTAGAGACCCGACAGGGCCCATCTACGAGCAGTACTTC. It codes for CSARDPTGPIYEQYF.